The next 18 T cell receptor beta chains were all read from a single sample in a study of graft-versus-host responses after intestinal transplantation. Their target antigens are unknown. Using immunoSEQ multiplex PCR, the repertoire was profiled, and TCRdb retains in-frame clones only, with some absent. The sample lists over 100,000 clones, just over 90% seen once, with 0.2% to 0.25% in the top ten. Specimen: unstimulated CD4+ T cells sorted from spleen or lymph node cells, collected before transplant. These receptors were collected from a human donor who was the organ donor for an intestinal transplant.

The chain uses TRBV9 and TRBJ2-1, with D possibly matching TRBD1 (5 bases). CDR1 and CDR2 from the germline V gene are SGDLS and YYNGEE. Trimming cost V 0 bases and J 9 bases, with 16 bases left between them. The CDR3 extends over 15 amino acids. CDR3 sequence (DNA): TGTGCCAGCAGCGTAGCCAGCAGGGTGGAAGTTGAGCAGTTCTTC. It encodes CASSVASRVEVEQFF.

The CDR3 coding sequence is TGCGCCAGTTCGGGCCGGGGAGGGGGCCAAGAGACCCAGTACTTC. It encodes CASSGRGGGQETQYF. The chain links TRBV5-1 to TRBJ2-5; maybe TRBD2 (7 bases). The CDR3 runs to 15 residues. Germline CDR1 is SGHRS and CDR2 is YFSETQ. The V end was cut by 8 bases, the J end by 1 base, with 18 bases between.

DNA for the CDR3: TGTGCCAGCAGCTCGGGGACAAGTCTGAACACCATATATTTT. Encoded protein: CASSSGTSLNTIYF. The genes are TRBV28 and TRBJ1-3; TRBD1 might be the D (6 bases). This CDR3 has 14 residues. Between the trimmed V and J ends, which lost 6 bases and 7 bases, there was a span of 16 bases. Germline CDR1 MDHEN, CDR2 SYDVKM.

The chain links TRBV29-1 to TRBJ2-5, with 13 bases aligning to TRBD2. Germline loops: CDR1 SQVTM, CDR2 ANQGSEA. There are 16 residues in the CDR3. With 8 bases clipped from V and 1 base from J, the junction kept 10 bases outside the gene matches. CDR3 in DNA: TGCAGCTCTCGGACTAGCGGGAGCGTTCCCCAAGAGACCCAGTACTTC. It specifies CSSRTSGSVPQETQYF. The entire variable domain, with the rest obtained from reference TRBV29-1 and TRBJ2-5, is as follows: SAVISQKPSRDICQRGTSLTIQCQVDSQVTMMFWYRQQPGQSLTLIATANQGSEATYESGFVIDKFPISRPNLTFSTLTVSNMSPEDSSIYLCSSRTSGSVPQETQYFGPGTRLLVL.

This chain connects TRBV27 to TRBJ2-7, with D tentatively TRBD2 (6 bases). Looked up from germline, CDR1 is MNHEY and CDR2 is SMNVEV (reference sequence). The CDR3 totals 14 residues. V was trimmed by 2 bases and J by 0 bases, leaving 8 bases between them. DNA for the CDR3: TGTGCCAGCAGTTTAGGGGGACTCTCCTACGAGCAGTACTTC. It translates to CASSLGGLSYEQYF.

The V call is TRBV6-5, the J call TRBJ2-3; D uncertain. CDR1 and CDR2 (germline): MNHEY, SVGAGI. CDR3 size: 13 residues. V was pared by 2 bases and J by 1 base, with 4 bases between. CDR3 in DNA: TGTGCCAGCAGTTACCACCGCACAGATACGCAGTATTTT. Its translation: CASSYHRTDTQYF.

The table lists this clone with a few counts. This chain connects TRBV2 to TRBJ2-7; D possibly corresponds to TRBD2 (5 bases). This CDR3 has 12 amino acids. The V gene's germline CDR1 is SNHLY and CDR2 FYNNEI. Trimming removed 6 bases at V and 3 bases at J, with 9 bases between. The CDR3 sequence is CASRNRDYEQYF. DNA for the CDR3: TGTGCCAGCAGGAACCGGGACTACGAGCAGTACTTC.

The chain couples TRBV4-1 to TRBJ2-5; a weak D match, TRBD2 (5 bases). The CDR3 has 15 residues. Trimming pared 1 base from V and 1 base from J, leaving 10 bases between. The germline gives CDR1 MGHRA, CDR2 YSYEKL. The CDR3 sequence: CASSQGASRQETQYF. In DNA, the CDR3 is TGCGCCAGCAGCCAAGGGGCTAGCCGCCAAGAGACCCAGTACTTC.

The chain combines TRBV7-2 with TRBJ1-1, with 7 bases that match TRBD1. The CDR3 totals 14 residues. The V and J ends lost 5 bases and 4 bases, in that order; junction bases with no gene match: 7. Germline CDR1 reads SGHTA; CDR2 reads FQGNSA. This CDR3 reads CASSIDRESTEAFF. In DNA, the CDR3 is TGTGCCAGCAGCATCGACAGGGAAAGCACTGAAGCTTTCTTT.

V usage is TRBV6-1 and J usage is TRBJ2-7, with TRBD2 matching over 7 bases. J was trimmed by 6 bases and V by 6 bases; bases with no gene match: 14. The CDR3 sequence is 15 residues long. Germline CDR1 reads MNHNS; CDR2 reads SASEGT. CDR3 loop: CASSRPAGSRSEQYF. The DNA of the CDR3 is TGTGCCAGCAGCCGACCAGCGGGATCACGTTCCGAGCAGTACTTC.

The chain couples TRBV2 to TRBJ2-3; 9 positions agree with TRBD2. The V segment lost 7 bases and the J segment 4 bases; nucleotides outside the gene matches: 6. The CDR3 is made up of 14 amino acids. Germline V lookup: CDR1 SNHLY, CDR2 FYNNEI. The CDR3 loop is CASTRLAGPDTQYF. The CDR3 DNA is TGTGCCAGCACTCGGCTAGCGGGACCAGATACGCAGTATTTT.

CDR3 DNA: TGTGCCACCGCAACGGGTAGCTCCTACGAGCAGTACTTC. Protein sequence: CATATGSSYEQYF. This sequence joins TRBV10-3 and TRBJ2-7, with no clear D. The V gene lost 10 bases and the J gene lost 0 bases, with 13 bases spanning the gap. Germline values: CDR1 ENHRY, CDR2 SYGVKD. This CDR3 region has 13 residues.

In the case of this clone: Other DNA sequences in this specimen translate into the identical CDR3. V gene TRBV20-1 combines with J gene TRBJ2-5; no firm D call. The CDR3 consists of 10 residues. The germline gives CDR1 DFQATT, CDR2 SNEGSKA (reference sequence). Trimming removed 3 bases from V and 5 bases from J, with 4 bases in between. CDR3 sequence reads: CSARAETQYF. CDR3 nucleotides: TGCAGTGCTAGGGCTGAGACCCAGTACTTC.

V usage is TRBV7-9 and J usage is TRBJ1-2; the D gene is possibly TRBD1 (5 bases). V was clipped by 1 base and J by 6 bases, with 6 bases between them. The germline V gene has CDR1 SEHNR and CDR2 FQNEAQ (reference sequence). This CDR3 comprises 12 residues. The CDR3 sequence: CASSLVGDGYTF. CDR3 sequence (DNA): TGTGCCAGCAGCTTAGTAGGGGATGGCTACACCTTC.

This clone was observed a few times. The V and J genes are TRBV28 and TRBJ2-3; a weak D match, TRBD2 (6 bases). This CDR3 is built from 15 residues. V was shortened by 5 bases and J by 2 bases, with 14 bases between the two germline ends. Germline CDR1 MDHEN, CDR2 SYDVKM. CDR3 region: CASSGRDSDTDTQYF. The DNA for the CDR3 is TGTGCCAGCAGTGGAAGGGACTCCGACACAGATACGCAGTATTTT.

The gene calls are TRBV6-6 and TRBJ1-2; D might be TRBD1 (6 bases). CDR1 is MNHNY, CDR2 SVGAGI, per germline (reference sequence). Between the trimmed V and J ends, which lost 5 bases and 7 bases, there was a span of 17 bases. CDR3 length: 14 residues. CDR3 in DNA: TGTGCCAGCAGTCCCGGGACAACCTACCTTGGCTACACCTTC. Translating gives CASSPGTTYLGYTF.

This clone was observed a single time. The V gene is TRBV29-1, the J gene TRBJ1-1; no reliable D call. The V gene's germline CDR1 is SQVTM and CDR2 ANQGSEA. V was cut by 4 bases and J by 0 bases, with 9 bases left in between. CDR3 length: 13 residues. The CDR3 DNA reads TGCAGCGTTGTGGCGGGTATGAACACTGAAGCTTTCTTT. It encodes CSVVAGMNTEAFF. The variable domain in full, completed from reference TRBV29-1 and TRBJ1-1, reads SAVISQKPSRDICQRGTSLTIQCQVDSQVTMMFWYRQQPGQSLTLIATANQGSEATYESGFVIDKFPISRPNLTFSTLTVSNMSPEDSSIYLCSVVAGMNTEAFFGQGTRLTVV.

This rearrangement joins TRBV6-5 to TRBJ1-6, with a possible D match to TRBD1 (6 bases). CDR1 and CDR2 (germline): MNHEY, SVGAGI. This CDR3 is 16 amino acids long. V was shortened by 4 bases and J by 7 bases, with 17 bases between the two germline ends. The DNA of the CDR3 is TGTGCCAGCAGTTCTCTTTACCCGGGACAAAATTCACCCCTCCACTTT. Translated, it gives CASSSLYPGQNSPLHF.